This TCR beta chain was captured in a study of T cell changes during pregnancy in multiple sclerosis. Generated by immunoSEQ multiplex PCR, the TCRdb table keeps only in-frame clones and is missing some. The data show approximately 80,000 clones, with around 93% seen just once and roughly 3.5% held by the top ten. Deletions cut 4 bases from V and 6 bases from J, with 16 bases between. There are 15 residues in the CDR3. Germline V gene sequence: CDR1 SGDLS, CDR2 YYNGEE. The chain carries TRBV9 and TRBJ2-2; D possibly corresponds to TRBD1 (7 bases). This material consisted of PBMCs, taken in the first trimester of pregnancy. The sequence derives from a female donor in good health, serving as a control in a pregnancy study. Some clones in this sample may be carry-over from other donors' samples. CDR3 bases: TGTGCCAGCAGCACCCAGACAGGGAGGTCCGGGGAGCTGTTTTTT. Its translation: CASSTQTGRSGELFF.